A single sample is the source of the 27 T cell receptor beta chains below, sequenced in a study of chemoradiotherapy in HPV16-positive cancers. Libraries were prepared by immunoSEQ multiplex PCR; TCRdb keeps only in-frame clonotypes and omits some of them. Of 20,000 to 25,000 clones in the sample, 85% to 90% are singletons; the top ten hold less than 6%. Sample: blood, taken from a patient who underwent chemoradiotherapy. The receptors originated from a human donor with HPV-associated anogenital cancer.

This chain links TRBV5-8 with TRBJ1-2, with D uncertain. The CDR3 has 15 residues. Germline V gene sequence: CDR1 SGHTS, CDR2 YDEGEE. Trimming pared 4 bases from V and 3 bases from J, leaving 16 bases between. The CDR3 loop is CASSLTLGRDYGYTF. The DNA for the CDR3 is TGTGCCAGCAGCCTAACCCTGGGCAGAGACTATGGCTACACCTTC.

The chain combines TRBV11-2 with TRBJ2-1; TRBD2 aligns across 7 bases. This CDR3 is 16 amino acids long. The junction had 8 bases not matched to a gene; V was cut back by 4 bases and J by 2 bases. Germline CDR1 is SGHAT and CDR2 is FQNNGV. CDR3 sequence: CASSSTSGTTYNEQFF. CDR3 sequence (DNA): TGTGCCAGCAGCTCCACCTCCGGGACTACCTACAATGAGCAGTTCTTC.

The chain combines TRBV5-8 with TRBJ2-7; 8 nucleotides match TRBD1. The CDR3 runs to 15 residues. V shed 1 base, J shed 0 bases, and the junction held 3 bases outside the gene matches. CDR1 and CDR2 from the germline V gene are SGHTS and YDEGEE. The chain's CDR3 is CASSLFDRGSYEQYF. CDR3 DNA sequence: TGTGCCAGCAGCTTGTTTGACAGGGGCTCCTACGAGCAGTACTTC. Combining the CDR3 with reference TRBV5-8 and TRBJ2-7 gives the whole variable domain EAGVTQSPTHLIKTRGQQATLRCSPISGHTSVYWYQQALGLGLQFLLWYDEGEERNRGNFPPRFSGRQFPNYSSELNVNALELEDSALYLCASSLFDRGSYEQYFGPGTRLTVT.

This chain connects TRBV12-5 to TRBJ1-1; 7 bases match TRBD1. Germline-derived CDR1 and CDR2 are LGHNT and FRNRAP. CDR3 length equals 17 residues. V lost 0 bases to trimming and J lost 2 bases; unmatched junction nucleotides: 9. This CDR3 reads CASGLVLKDRANTEAFF. In DNA, the CDR3 is TGTGCTAGTGGTTTGGTACTTAAAGACAGGGCAAACACTGAAGCTTTCTTT.

V and J are TRBV5-4 and TRBJ2-3; 10 nucleotides align to TRBD1. Trimming cost V 3 bases and J 6 bases; bases outside gene matches: 4. The CDR3 has 14 amino acids. In germline, CDR1 is SGHNT, CDR2 YYREEE (reference sequence). The CDR3 nucleotides are TGTGCCAGCAGCTCGCGACAGGGGGCGGATACGCAGTATTTT. Its translation: CASSSRQGADTQYF.

The rearrangement links TRBV5-4 to TRBJ1-6; D may be TRBD1 (5 bases). Deletions cut 1 base from V and 9 bases from J, with 17 bases between. Germline V lookup: CDR1 SGHNT, CDR2 YYREEE (reference sequence). This CDR3 comprises 16 residues. The CDR3 sequence is CASSLTPGREISPLHF. CDR3 coding DNA: TGTGCCAGCAGCTTGACCCCGGGACGGGAGATTTCACCCCTCCACTTT. The full variable domain, with the rest looked up from reference TRBV5-4 and TRBJ1-6, is ETGVTQSPTHLIKTRGQQVTLRCSSQSGHNTVSWYQQALGQGPQFIFQYYREEENGRGNFPPRFSGLQFPNYSSELNVNALELDDSALYLCASSLTPGREISPLHFGNGTRLTVT.

The chain joins TRBV27 to TRBJ2-1, with 8 positions matching TRBD2. In germline, CDR1 is MNHEY, CDR2 SMNVEV (reference sequence). Trimming took 2 bases from V and 1 from J; bases not matched to a gene: 10. The CDR3 length is 18 residues. The chain's CDR3 is CASSLAGGSDGSYNEQFF. The CDR3, as DNA: TGTGCCAGCAGTTTAGCGGGGGGAAGTGATGGGTCCTACAATGAGCAGTTCTTC.

The gene calls are TRBV7-3 and TRBJ2-5, with unresolved D. V lost 3 bases to trimming and J lost 2 bases, with 7 bases between them. The CDR3 extends over 13 amino acids. The germline gives CDR1 SGHTA, CDR2 FQGTGA. CDR3 loop: CASSFGNQETQYF. In DNA, the CDR3 is TGTGCCAGCAGCTTCGGCAATCAAGAGACCCAGTACTTC.

The gene calls are TRBV7-2 and TRBJ2-1; perhaps D is TRBD1 or TRBD2 (6 bases each). The V end was cut by 0 bases, the J end by 9 bases, with 18 bases between. Germline CDR1 is SGHTA and CDR2 is FQGNSA. The CDR3 loop spans 16 amino acids. CDR3 loop: CASSLAHRGPVSEQFF. CDR3 nucleotides: TGTGCCAGCAGCTTAGCGCACCGGGGGCCCGTCTCTGAGCAGTTCTTC. The full variable domain, its missing parts supplied by reference TRBV7-2 and TRBJ2-1, is GAGVSQSPSNKVTEKGKDVELRCDPISGHTALYWYRQSLGQGLEFLIYFQGNSAPDKSGLPSDRFSAERTGGSVSTLTIQRTQQEDSAVYLCASSLAHRGPVSEQFFGPGTRLTVL.

The rearrangement links TRBV6-1 to TRBJ1-1; no clear D gene. The CDR3 totals 14 residues. V was trimmed by 7 bases and J by 1 base, leaving 13 bases between them. From germline, CDR1 is MNHNS and CDR2 SASEGT. The CDR3: CASTREDGNTEAFF. The CDR3 region has the DNA TGTGCCAGCACTAGAGAGGACGGGAACACTGAAGCTTTCTTT.

This chain connects TRBV5-6 to TRBJ2-5; D call uncertain. Trimming removed 4 bases at V and 3 bases at J, with 16 bases between. In germline, CDR1 is SGHDT, CDR2 YYEEEE. This CDR3 contains 15 residues. CDR3 coding DNA: TGTGCCAGCAGCCACAAAGGGCGTGTAGAAGAGACCCAGTACTTC. Translated: CASSHKGRVEETQYF.

This chain uses TRBV7-9 with TRBJ1-4; TRBD1 agrees at 8 bases. Germline lookup yields CDR1 SEHNR and CDR2 FQNEAQ (reference sequence). The CDR3 is 13 residues long. The V and J ends lost 4 bases and 15 bases, in that order; junction bases with no gene match: 10. This CDR3 reads CASSSTSGGSVFF. CDR3 bases: TGTGCCAGCAGCTCGACCTCAGGGGGCTCGGTGTTTTTT.

This clone was observed a single time. The V and J genes are TRBV19 and TRBJ1-2; 7 nucleotides agree with TRBD1. Per the germline V gene, CDR1 is LNHDA and CDR2 is SQIVND (reference sequence). The CDR3 has 18 amino acids. V lost 2 bases, J lost 8 bases, and 20 bases stayed unmatched. Here the CDR3 reads CASSIIGTGVLFYEGYTF. DNA of the CDR3: TGTGCCAGTAGTATAATAGGAACAGGGGTCTTGTTTTACGAGGGCTACACCTTC.

This rearrangement joins TRBV5-1 to TRBJ1-5; D is unresolved. V lost 5 bases and J lost 3, with 15 bases in between. CDR3 length: 15 residues. The V gene's germline CDR1 is SGHRS and CDR2 YFSETQ. The CDR3 here is CASSKRVQINQPQHF. CDR3 sequence (DNA): TGCGCCAGCAGTAAAAGGGTCCAGATCAATCAGCCCCAGCATTTT.

J is TRBJ2-3 and V is TRBV7-2; possibly TRBD1 for D (5 bases). Germline CDR1 reads SGHTA; CDR2 reads FQGNSA. Trimming removed 1 base at V and 0 bases at J, with 5 bases between. This CDR3 is built from 14 residues. CDR3: CASSLDRSTDTQYF. DNA of the CDR3: TGTGCCAGCAGCTTAGACAGGAGCACAGATACGCAGTATTTT.

The V gene is TRBV5-1, the J gene TRBJ1-1; the D is unclear. Trimming stripped 0 bases from V and 0 bases from J, with 9 bases between. The CDR3 loop spans 15 amino acids. Germline lookup yields CDR1 SGHRS and CDR2 YFSETQ. CDR3 sequence: CASSLGVGVNTEAFF. The CDR3 DNA reads TGCGCCAGCAGCTTGGGTGTTGGGGTGAACACTGAAGCTTTCTTT.

This chain joins TRBV2 and TRBJ2-1; 13 bases align to TRBD2. Trimming cost V 4 bases and J 4 bases; bases outside gene matches: 1. CDR1 and CDR2 (germline): SNHLY, FYNNEI. The CDR3 totals 15 residues. CDR3 region: CASSVTSGGYNEQFF. The DNA of the CDR3 is TGTGCCAGCAGTGTGACTAGCGGGGGGTACAATGAGCAGTTCTTC.

The chain couples TRBV5-1 to TRBJ2-2; perhaps TRBD1 as D (6 bases). V gave up 0 bases and J gave up 3 bases, with 12 bases separating them. The CDR3 is made up of 16 amino acids. CDR1 and CDR2 (germline): SGHRS, YFSETQ. CDR3 residues: CASSLDSGGDTGELFF. CDR3 DNA: TGCGCCAGCAGCTTGGATTCTGGGGGCGACACCGGGGAGCTGTTTTTT.

The V and J genes are TRBV5-1 and TRBJ2-3; maybe TRBD2 (6 bases). Trimming took off 0 bases at V and 0 bases at J, with 8 bases between the two ends. Germline CDR1 is SGHRS and CDR2 is YFSETQ. The CDR3 totals 15 residues. This CDR3 is CASSLGGGSTDTQYF. The CDR3 nucleotides are TGCGCCAGCAGCTTGGGTGGGGGGAGCACAGATACGCAGTATTTT.

This sequence joins TRBV5-1 and TRBJ1-1; TRBD1 matches at 9 bases. The CDR3 is 16 amino acids. CDR1 and CDR2 (germline): SGHRS, YFSETQ. The trim removed 3 bases at V and 3 bases at J, leaving 9 bases unmatched. For the CDR3, the DNA is TGCGCCAGCAGCTCCCGACAGGGGGAAAGTCACACTGAAGCTTTCTTT. This codes for CASSSRQGESHTEAFF.

V gene TRBV12-5 combines with J gene TRBJ2-4, with 8 positions matching TRBD2. Germline V CDR1 and CDR2: LGHNT, FRNRAP. J gave up 8 bases and V 2 bases, and 5 bases lay outside the gene matches. This CDR3 region has 14 residues. The CDR3 nucleotides are TGTGCTAGTGGTTTGCGTCCCGGGAGGGACATTCAGTACTTC. Protein sequence: CASGLRPGRDIQYF.

The J gene is TRBJ2-1, the V gene TRBV4-1; D remains unclear. The CDR3 sequence is 15 residues long. Germline V gene data show CDR1 as MGHRA and CDR2 as YSYEKL. V was trimmed by 0 bases and J by 9 bases, leaving 15 bases between them. CDR3 amino acids: CASSQDYGLPVEQFF. The CDR3 nucleotides read TGCGCCAGCAGCCAAGATTACGGCCTCCCAGTTGAGCAGTTCTTC.

J is TRBJ2-5 and V is TRBV30, with 9 bases identical to TRBD2. Per the germline V gene, CDR1 is GTSNPN and CDR2 is SVGIG (reference sequence). This CDR3 has 15 amino acids. Trimming removed 0 bases from V and 5 bases from J; junction bases left unmatched: 7. In nucleotides, the CDR3 is TGTGCCTGGAGTGTGCTAGCGGGGCCCTTCGAGACCCAGTACTTC. Translated: CAWSVLAGPFETQYF.

This chain connects TRBV11-2 to TRBJ2-3; D may be TRBD1 (6 bases). Between the trimmed V and J ends, which lost 4 bases and 2 bases, there was a span of 22 bases. The length of the CDR3 is 18 residues. CDR1 and CDR2 (germline): SGHAT, FQNNGV. The CDR3 region has the DNA TGTGCCAGCAGCTCAAGGGGCTGGACAGCACTATACACAGATACGCAGTATTTT. This gives the protein CASSSRGWTALYTDTQYF.

The genes are TRBV7-3 and TRBJ2-3, with 8 bases that match TRBD1. The CDR3 contains 15 residues. Germline loops: CDR1 SGHTA, CDR2 FQGTGA. The ends lost 5 bases at V and 3 bases at J; junction bases unmatched: 7. The DNA for the CDR3 is TGTGCCAGCAGCCCGACAGGGGATAGGACAGATACGCAGTATTTT. Its protein is CASSPTGDRTDTQYF.

This clone has only a few counts. The chain uses TRBV21-1 and TRBJ2-1; the table's TRBD2 call for D was not verified on the DNA. TRBV21-1 has pseudogene status. The CDR3 covers 14 residues. The CDR3 sequence is CASSNGGSSNEQFF. CDR3 nucleotide sequence: TGTGCCAGCAGCAACGGCGGATCGTCCAATGAGCAGTTCTTC.

The chain carries TRBV2 and TRBJ2-5; a possible D gene is TRBD1 (5 bases). V lost 4 bases and J 2 bases, leaving 8 bases between the germline ends. CDR1 is SNHLY and CDR2 is FYNNEI in the germline V gene. The CDR3 is 13 amino acids. The DNA for the CDR3 is TGTGCCAGCAGTGTGAGACAGCAAGAGACCCAGTACTTC. This gives the protein CASSVRQQETQYF.